The text below deals with one TCR beta chain. What antigen it recognizes has not been identified. Qualities for individual bases were not recorded, and no much larger clone is one base off. The germline V gene gives CDR1 as MNHEY and CDR2 as SVGAGI. Trimming takes 6 bases off V and 3 bases off J; junction bases not matched to a gene: 3. There are 13 amino acids in the CDR3, from cysteine to phenylalanine inclusive. CDR3 DNA only is kept here, 39 bases in frame from base 1. This entry is derived from a study of blood T cell repertoires in COVID-19 (dated by TCRdb to the early 2020s). Study-wide context: Collaborator samples came from the United States, Italy and Spain and covered acute and convalescent phases of COVID-19. Nearly every sample came with metadata listing a de-identified subject ID, COVID-19 status, age in years and sex. The material from the prospective study consisted of cDNA or gDNA derived from T cells, B-cell-depleted T cells, or PBMCs. A freely available public database, intended as a resource for researchers studying the immune response to SARS-CoV-2, is where the repertoires were released. Samples came from the ongoing ImmuneRACE study (first 160 participants) plus 1,254 subjects from 6 global collaborators. The dataset comprised deeply sampled blood TCRbeta repertoires from subjects exposed to, actively infected with, or recovered from COVID-19. Where available, HLA class I and class II types were taken from metadata supplied by the sample provider and were not determined by assay-based typing. General conclusions and limits of the study: The quantity of clinical and demographic metadata differed by source and by participant and was supplied without curation.

TCRbeta CDR3 regions were amplified from genomic DNA by means of the immunoSEQ Assay, a bias-controlled multiplex PCR. As for how the authors treated the data: Nucleated cell counts per sample were estimated from amplification of reference gene primers within the assay. To quantify the absolute abundance of each unique TCRbeta CDR3 rearrangement, sequence reads were collapsed and filtered. For each sample, productive Simpson clonality was calculated as the square root of Simpson's diversity index over productive rearrangements. TCRdb took over this immuneACCESS table, retaining in-frame rearrangements with V and J assigned. Such tables are incomplete; in checked studies, under half of the missing clones stem from an unresolved V gene, and the remainder is unexplained. The V and J calls and clone size come from that table; D and trimming were worked out from the DNA. This sample comprises about 250,000 clones, 85% of them detected only once. The ten largest clones add up to approximately 8.6% of the sample.

In the prospective study, participants were about 18 to 95 years old, resided in about 25 geographic areas of the United States, and were enrolled through a virtual design. In the prospective study, cohorts were assigned on the basis of participant-reported clinical history obtained from a screening survey and a study questionnaire. Mobile phlebotomists in the prospective study collected whole blood, serum and a nasopharyngeal or oropharyngeal swab from every participant. Additional blood draws and questionnaires over a 2-month period could optionally be provided by prospective study participants. Blood samples from the prospective study were shipped frozen or at room temperature prior to DNA extraction.

This receptor chain uses TRBV6-5 and TRBJ1-2; TRBD1 fits 8 bases in the junction. This clonotype originated in a woman aged 45-59 years with acute COVID-19. The sample was PBMCs or T cells enriched from blood (not recorded which). The sequence in DNA is TGTGCCAGCAGCTTGGACAGGGACTATGGCTACACCTTC. This sequence encodes CASSLDRDYGYTF.